This T cell receptor (beta chain) originates from a study of blood T cell repertoires in COVID-19 (TCRdb year 2020). For the wider study: Samples from collaborators originated in the United States, Italy and Spain and spanned both the acute and convalescent phases of COVID-19. The material from the prospective study consisted of cDNA or gDNA derived from T cells, B-cell-depleted T cells, or PBMCs. The dataset comprised deeply sampled blood TCRbeta repertoires from subjects exposed to, actively infected with, or recovered from COVID-19. A freely available public database, intended as a resource for researchers studying the immune response to SARS-CoV-2, is where the repertoires were released. Samples were obtained from the ongoing ImmuneRACE study (first 160 participants) and from over 1,000 subjects provided by 6 global collaborators. Nearly every sample came with metadata listing a de-identified subject ID, COVID-19 status, age in years and sex. Where HLA class I and class II types were available, the types were taken from metadata supplied by the sample provider, not from assay-based typing. Study-wide findings and limitations: The amount of clinical and demographic metadata varied by source and participant and was provided uncurated.

The immunoSEQ Assay, a bias-controlled multiplex PCR, was used to amplify TCRbeta CDR3 regions from genomic DNA. Per the source publication's procedure: Nucleated cell counts per sample were estimated from amplification of reference gene primers within the assay. Sequence reads were collapsed and filtered to measure the absolute abundance of every unique TCRbeta CDR3 rearrangement. For each sample, productive Simpson clonality was calculated by taking the square root of Simpson's diversity index across productive rearrangements. TCRdb took this table from immuneACCESS and kept in-frame rearrangements with V and J called. Such tables lack part of the clones; where checked against another copy, unresolved V genes explain under half of the gap, and the rest is unexplained. Clone size and the V and J calls come from that table; the DNA yielded D and trimming. The sample table lists roughly 43,000 clones, around 89% of them with a count of one. 4.8% of the sample rests with the top ten.

The collaborating institutions used their own protocols to collect whole blood in K2EDTA tubes. Collaborator samples were shipped for TCRbeta analysis as frozen whole blood, isolated PBMCs, or DNA extracted from either sample type. As to this clone: Its antigen is not yet known. Per-base qualities were not stored, and no clone one base away is much larger.

The CDR3 goes from the cysteine to the phenylalanine over 16 residues. The CDR3 DNA has 48 bases and is translated from base 1. Trimmed from V: 5 bases; trimmed from J: 4 bases; junction bases lacking a gene match: 9. The germline V gene gives CDR1 as SGHTA and CDR2 as FQGNSA. This sequence uses TRBV7-2 and TRBJ2-5; the junction holds 11 bases that match TRBD2. This receptor was identified in a human donor in a cohort sampled during active COVID-19. Sequenced input: peripheral blood. The CDR3 sequence is CASSPQTLAGAETQYF. The DNA sequence is given as TGTGCCAGCAGCCCCCAGACACTAGCGGGAGCAGAGACCCAGTACTTC. Reference TRBV7-2 and TRBJ2-5 proteins supply the regions before and after the CDR3; the full variable domain is: GAGVSQSPSNKVTEKGKDVELRCDPISGHTALYWYRQSLGQGLEFLIYFQGNSAPDKSGLPSDRFSAERTGGSVSTLTIQRTQQEDSAVYLCASSPQTLAGAETQYFGPGTRLLVL.